One sample yielded the 31 T cell receptor beta chains listed below, sequenced in a study of tumor and adjacent non-tumor tissue in lung cancer. No cell sorting was done before RNA was extracted from the tissue. Three rounds of nested PCR, following a modified ARM-PCR protocol, produced the TCRbeta library. TCRdb itself ran the multiplex PCR reads through MiXCR, one entry per CDR3 protein. This table has 70,000 to 80,000 distinct CDR3 sequences, roughly two thirds appearing once. The sample was lung tumor tissue. These receptors were obtained from a woman aged 35 to 49 with non-small cell lung cancer.

Worth noting for this clonotype: A much larger clone sits a single nucleotide away, making a read error possible. V is TRBV7-2 and J is TRBJ2-7, with D perhaps TRBD2 (6 bases). The ends were cut back, 6 bases at V and 5 bases at J, with 11 bases in the middle. The CDR3 is 12 residues long. CDR1 and CDR2 (germline): SGHTA, FQGNSA. CDR3 in amino acids: CTSRPSGDEQYF. The CDR3 DNA follows: TGTACCAGCAGGCCCTCGGGAGACGAGCAGTACTTC.

The chain uses TRBV20-1 and TRBJ2-7; D is ambiguous. The CDR3 spans 16 residues. In germline, CDR1 is DFQATT, CDR2 SNEGSKA (reference sequence). CDR3 nucleotides: TGCGTTGCTACGGGCTTAGATTTCGACGGGTCCTACGAGCAGTACTTC. It encodes CVATGLDFDGSYEQYF.

On this clonotype itself: This could be a read error, since a much larger clone is one nucleotide away. The chain combines TRBV5-1 with TRBJ1-5; D gene uncertain. Germline V gene lookup returns CDR1 SGHRS and CDR2 YFSETQ. CDR3 length equals 14 residues. The CDR3 here is CARSLEGFGQPQHF. DNA for the CDR3: TGCGCCAGAAGCTTGGAAGGGTTTGGGCAGCCCCAGCATTTT.

To note about this clonotype: A much larger clone differs by one base, so this may be a read error. Since the CDR3 does not end with the conserved phenylalanine or tryptophan, this likely comes from a read error. The V call is TRBV13, the J call TRBJ2-3; no clear D. Germline V lookup: CDR1 PRHDT, CDR2 FYEKMQ (reference sequence). Trimming removed 1 base at V and 2 bases at J, with 10 bases between. This CDR3 has 15 residues. CDR3 nucleotide sequence: TGTGCCAGCAGCTTAGACCTCTCCTACACAGATACGCAGTATTCT. The encoded protein is CASSLDLSYTDTQYS.

This clonotype was seen once. At one end, the junction sequence differs from germline, possibly due to a read error. This chain uses TRBV30 with TRBJ2-5, with D tentatively TRBD1 or TRBD2 (7 bases each). This CDR3 is built from 15 residues. The germline V gene encodes CDR1 GTSNPN and CDR2 SVGIG (reference sequence). The CDR3 region is CPWSIGQGGKETHYF. The CDR3 bases are TGTCCCTGGAGTATTGGCCAGGGGGGGAAGGAGACCCACTACTTC.

For this clonotype: Being one base from a much bigger clone, this may be a read error. The chain recombines TRBV28 with TRBJ2-7; D might be TRBD1 (5 bases). Per the germline V gene, CDR1 is MDHEN and CDR2 is SYDVKM. CDR3 length equals 12 residues. As DNA, the CDR3 is TGTGCCAGCAGCCTCAGGGTTTTCGAGCACTACTTC. It translates to CASSLRVFEHYF.

This clonotype was seen at least ten times. The chain links TRBV6-5 to TRBJ1-1; tentative D call: TRBD1 (6 bases). This CDR3 spans 15 amino acids. Germline CDR1 and CDR2: MNHEY and SVGAGI. Trimming removed 5 bases from V and 1 base from J, with 14 bases in between. This CDR3 reads CASSPYTGQNTEAFF. In nucleotides, the CDR3 is TGTGCCAGCAGTCCCTATACGGGACAGAACACTGAAGCTTTCTTT.

About this clonotype: A read error may produce the germline difference seen at one junction end. The chain joins TRBV29-1 to TRBJ1-6; 7 bases match TRBD1. The CDR3 runs to 13 residues. The germline gives CDR1 SQVTM, CDR2 ANQGSEA. CDR3 loop: CSTGTEPNSPLHF. For the CDR3, the DNA is TGCAGCACTGGGACAGAACCTAATTCACCCCTCCACTTC.

The V call is TRBV5-5, the J call TRBJ2-7, with 7 bases fitting TRBD1. This CDR3 has 14 amino acids. Germline loops: CDR1 SGHKS, CDR2 YYEKEE (reference sequence). V was clipped by 6 bases and J by 13 bases; unmatched bases: 19. CDR3 in amino acids: CASKPGTDPYEQYF. The CDR3 coding sequence is TGTGCCAGCAAGCCCGGGACAGACCCCTACGAACAATACTTC.

Turning to this clonotype: Being one base from a much bigger clone, this may be a read error. The chain is built from TRBV7-8 and TRBJ2-7; TRBD1 matches 8 bases. Germline loops: CDR1 SGHVS, CDR2 FQNEAQ. This CDR3 is 14 amino acids long. CDR3 DNA sequence: TGTGCCGGCAGCGCCGGGACAGGATTCTACGAGCAGTACTTC. This sequence encodes CAGSAGTGFYEQYF.

By share, this clonotype ranks as medium-sized. V is TRBV11-3 and J is TRBJ2-1, with 7 bases aligning to TRBD1. Per germline, CDR1 SGHNT and CDR2 YENEEA. This CDR3 contains 16 residues. V lost 5 bases to trimming and J lost 5 bases; unmatched junction nucleotides: 12. The CDR3 spells CASSRLSGQINNEQFF. CDR3 bases: TGTGCCAGCAGCCGCTTATCGGGACAGATTAACAATGAGCAGTTCTTC.

On this clonotype itself: Because it lacks the conserved phenylalanine or tryptophan at the end, this CDR3 is likely a read error. This chain links TRBV11-3 with TRBJ1-3; D gene ambiguous. The CDR3 contains 13 residues. The V and J ends lost 0 bases and 9 bases respectively, with 9 bases between them. Germline-derived CDR1 and CDR2 are SGHNT and YENEEA. This CDR3 is CASSLDPSGTIYP. In DNA, the CDR3 is TGTGCCAGCAGCTTAGATCCCAGTGGCACCATATATCCT.

As for this clonotype: A much larger clone lies one base from this, so it may be a read error. The J gene is TRBJ2-2, the V gene TRBV5-1; D gene unclear. This CDR3 spans 16 amino acids. Germline CDR1 reads SGHRS; CDR2 reads YFSETQ. The CDR3 coding sequence is TGCGCCAACAGCTTGGTGGTCGGAGTTGATGTCGGGGAGCTGTTTTTT. Translated, it gives CANSLVVGVDVGELFF.

Concerning this clonotype itself: One base away lies a much larger clone, so this may be a sequencing read error. This chain connects TRBV4-2 to TRBJ1-1; D gene ambiguous. Germline V gene data show CDR1 as LGHNA and CDR2 as YNFKEQ. Trimming left V 3 bases short and J 11 bases short, with 13 bases between. This CDR3 has 12 residues. The CDR3, as DNA: TGTGCCAGCAGCCATGGAGAGGACGATGCTTTCTTT. This sequence encodes CASSHGEDDAFF.

The sample holds many counts of this clonotype. V and J are TRBV20-1 and TRBJ2-7, with 16 bases lining up with TRBD2. After removal of 0 bases from V and 2 bases from J, the junction contained 7 bases not matched to a gene. The CDR3 loop spans 18 amino acids. The germline V gene has CDR1 DFQATT and CDR2 SNEGSKA (reference sequence). This chain's CDR3 is CSARDHPGLAGGAYEQYF. The CDR3 DNA reads as TGCAGTGCTAGAGATCATCCGGGACTAGCGGGGGGGGCCTACGAGCAGTACTTC.

The chain combines TRBV4-1 with TRBJ1-2; D is unclear. The CDR3 length is 15 residues. Per the germline V gene, CDR1 is MGHRA and CDR2 is YSYEKL. V shed 11 bases and J shed 3 bases, with 22 bases lying between them. The CDR3 region has the DNA TGCGCCTGCGGCCAAGGACCCAGAGACTACTATGGCTACACCTTC. Protein sequence: CACGQGPRDYYGYTF.

A remark on this clonotype: Relative to the germline gene, one junction end is altered; a read error may explain this. The chain recombines TRBV5-1 with TRBJ1-1; 10 bases fit TRBD1. CDR3 length equals 17 residues. CDR1 SGHRS and CDR2 YFSETQ come from the germline V gene. The CDR3 bases are TGCGCCAGCAGCCTTACCGGGACAGGGGATGTGAACACTGTAGCTCTCTTT. It is translated as CASSLTGTGDVNTVALF.

This clonotype was counted a few times. A read error is possible here, since a much larger clone lies one base away. The CDR3 nucleotides read TGTGCCAGCCCGGGGTTGTCCTACGAGCGGTACTTC. Amino acids: CASPGLSYERYF. The chain recombines TRBV28 with TRBJ2-7, with D maybe TRBD2 (5 bases). Germline CDR1 MDHEN, CDR2 SYDVKM. This CDR3 region has 12 residues.

Details on this clonotype: This likely comes from a read error, as the CDR3 has no conserved phenylalanine or tryptophan at its end. V usage is TRBV6-5 and J usage is TRBJ1-1, with D maybe TRBD1 (5 bases). Trimming removed 9 bases at V and 3 bases at J, with 17 bases between. There are 14 residues in the CDR3. Germline assignment: CDR1 MNHEY and CDR2 SVGAGI. CDR3 DNA: TGTGCCAGTAGCAGTCTGGGACGGGACACTGAAGCTTTCCTT. Its protein product is CASSSLGRDTEAFL.

With regard to this clonotype: Relative to the germline gene, one junction end is altered; a read error may explain this. The V gene is TRBV6-1, the J gene TRBJ2-7; tentatively, D is TRBD2 (5 bases). Per germline, CDR1 MNHNS and CDR2 SASEGT. This CDR3 spans 15 amino acids. The chain's CDR3 is CASRSGTDTTYEHYF. For the CDR3, the DNA is TGTGCCAGCCGGAGCGGTACAGATACTACCTACGAGCACTACTTC.

This clonotype has ten or more counts. The chain couples TRBV19 to TRBJ1-5, with D perhaps matching TRBD1 (6 bases). Trimming left V 9 bases short and J 2 bases short, with 17 bases between. CDR1 is LNHDA and CDR2 is SQIVND in the germline V gene (reference sequence). This CDR3 is built from 15 residues. The CDR3 loop is CASRYSGVGNQPQHF. The DNA for the CDR3 is TGTGCCAGCCGCTATTCAGGGGTGGGCAATCAGCCCCAGCATTTT.

Ten or more counts support this clonotype. This could be a read error, since a much larger clone is one nucleotide away. The chain joins TRBV5-4 to TRBJ2-7, with TRBD1 matching 9 bases. The germline gives CDR1 SGHNT, CDR2 YYREEE (reference sequence). Losses at the gene ends were 4 bases for V and 7 bases for J; bases not matched to a gene: 9. The CDR3 totals 14 residues. In DNA form, the CDR3 reads TGTGCCAGCAGCACGGGGACAGGGATCGGAGAGCAGTACTTC. It codes for CASSTGTGIGEQYF. Supplemented by reference TRBV5-4 and TRBJ2-7, the full variable domain reads ETGVTQSPTHLIKTRGQQVTLRCSSQSGHNTVSWYQQALGQGPQFIFQYYREEENGRGNFPPRFSGLQFPNYSSELNVNALELDDSALYLCASSTGTGIGEQYFGPGTRLTVT.

The chain joins TRBV11-2 to TRBJ1-2, with no clear D. The V end was cut by 5 bases, the J end by 8 bases, with 21 bases between. Germline values: CDR1 SGHAT, CDR2 FQNNGV. This CDR3 has 15 amino acids. As DNA, the CDR3 is TGTGCCAGCAGCCCGACGGGCAGGAGTGTACAAGGCTACACCTTC. Residues: CASSPTGRSVQGYTF.

For this clonotype: One end of the junction does not line up with germline, which may come from a read error. The chain employs TRBV6-2 or TRBV6-3 and TRBJ1-5; 7 nucleotides match TRBD1. This CDR3 region has 14 residues. Germline V gene data show CDR1 as MNHEY and CDR2 as SVGEGT. The CDR3 reads CASETGSVNQPQLF. The CDR3, as DNA: TGTGCCAGCGAGACAGGGAGCGTCAATCAGCCCCAGCTTTTT.

This clonotype was observed a single time. At one boundary the junction diverges from the germline segment, which might be a read error. The CDR3 spells CASTQGIQGGYQPQHF. In DNA, the CDR3 is TGCGCCAGCACCCAAGGAATCCAGGGAGGGTATCAGCCCCAGCATTTT. This rearrangement joins TRBV4-1 to TRBJ1-5, with D perhaps matching TRBD1 (5 bases). The CDR3 spans 16 residues. CDR1 and CDR2 (germline): MGHRA, YSYEKL.

V gene TRBV10-2 combines with J gene TRBJ1-2; D may be TRBD1 (5 bases). Germline values: CDR1 WSHSY, CDR2 SAAADI. V lost 8 bases and J 9 bases, leaving 16 bases between the germline ends. CDR3 length equals 12 residues. This CDR3 is CASGQGRHCYTF. In DNA, the CDR3 is TGCGCCAGCGGGCAGGGACGCCATTGCTACACCTTC.

This chain uses TRBV14 with TRBJ2-7, with D maybe TRBD2 (6 bases). Germline V gene lookup returns CDR1 SGHDN and CDR2 FVKESK. The V end lost 1 base, the J end lost 3 bases, and 16 bases lay between the germline ends. The CDR3 is made up of 16 amino acids. The DNA for the CDR3 is TGTGCCAGCAGCCAAGGGGTCGGCCGGGGAGGCTACGAGCAGTACTTC. This encodes CASSQGVGRGGYEQYF. The entire variable domain, with the rest obtained from reference TRBV14 and TRBJ2-7, is as follows: EAGVTQFPSHSVIEKGQTVTLRCDPISGHDNLYWYRRVMGKEIKFLLHFVKESKQDESGMPNNRFLAERTGGTYSTLKVQPAELEDSGVYFCASSQGVGRGGYEQYFGPGTRLTVT.

This clonotype was seen a handful of times. The CDR3 DNA is TGTGCCAGCAGCCCCCAGAGGGTAGCGGGAGGGCCAACGGCAGATACGCAGTATTTT. Translating it yields CASSPQRVAGGPTADTQYF. V and J are TRBV7-9 and TRBJ2-3; 11 nucleotides line up with TRBD2. The CDR3 contains 19 residues. Germline assignment: CDR1 SEHNR and CDR2 FQNEAQ (reference sequence). With V trimmed by 5 bases and J by 4 bases, 17 bases remained unmatched.

A word on this clonotype: It may be a read error: a sequence one base away is much more abundant. The rearrangement joins TRBV30 to TRBJ2-1; D is possibly TRBD2 (7 bases). This CDR3 comprises 14 residues. The germline CDR1 and CDR2 sequences are GTSNPN and SVGIG (reference sequence). The CDR3 sequence is CAWSVGGGYYEQFF. CDR3 sequence (DNA): TGTGCCTGGAGTGTTGGCGGGGGCTACTATGAGCAGTTCTTC.

Details on this clonotype: Mismatch with germline at one junction end may stem from a read error. The chain carries TRBV5-5 and TRBJ2-7; a possible D gene is TRBD1 (6 bases). Germline V lookup: CDR1 SGHKS, CDR2 YYEKEE (reference sequence). The CDR3 is made up of 14 amino acids. CDR3 sequence (DNA): TGTGCTAGCAGCTTTAACTACAGGGCATACGAGCAGCGCTTC. As protein: CASSFNYRAYEQRF.

Notes on this clonotype: An end of the junction does not agree with germline; a read error may underlie this. This sequence joins TRBV29-1 and TRBJ2-5, with D hard to call. This CDR3 is 12 amino acids long. Germline CDR1 reads SQVTM; CDR2 reads ANQGSEA. CDR3 DNA: TGTAACGTTGAAGGTCACGGAAGGACCCAGTACTTC. It specifies CNVEGHGRTQYF.